The TCR beta chain under discussion was sequenced for a study of T-cell memory formation after mild COVID-19. Background on the study: Across donors, TCR clusters were largely donor specific.

Libraries for TCRalpha and TCRbeta carried sample barcodes and unique molecular identifiers via 5'RACE. Each CDR3 protein is one row after TCRdb ran MiXCR on the 5' RACE reads. Of a few hundred thousand distinct CDR3 sequences listed, 10% to 13% were seen once; the top ten hold roughly 3%. Comment on this clonotype: Its antigen is not identified.

Germline assignment: CDR1 SGHRS and CDR2 YFSETQ. The CDR3 loop spans 17 amino acids. The V and J ends lost 4 bases and 0 bases, in that order; junction bases with no gene match: 9. Points from the study as a whole: There was a balanced CD4/CD8 profile in clones contracting day 15 to 85, and later expanders leaned CD4+. Clones that contracted clustered mainly in CM and EM if CD4+ and in EMRA if CD8+.

The chain is built from TRBV5-1 and TRBJ2-7; 11 positions match TRBD2. The sample consisted of PBMCs or a T cell subset sorted from them (not recorded which). The sequence derives from a man aged 18 to 35 who had mild COVID-19 (a few samples of this study predate the infection). Cell type and time point are not known. The DNA of the CDR3 is TGCGCCAGCAGCCCGACTAGCGGGGCCCTCCTCTCCTACGAGCAGTACTTC. Protein sequence: CASSPTSGALLSYEQYF.